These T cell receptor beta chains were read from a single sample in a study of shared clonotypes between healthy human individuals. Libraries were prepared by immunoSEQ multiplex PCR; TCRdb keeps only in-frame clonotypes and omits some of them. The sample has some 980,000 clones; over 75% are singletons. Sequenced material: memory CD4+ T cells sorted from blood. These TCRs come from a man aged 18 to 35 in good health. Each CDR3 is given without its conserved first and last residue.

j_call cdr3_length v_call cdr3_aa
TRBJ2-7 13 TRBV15 ATSPNTGPVYEQY
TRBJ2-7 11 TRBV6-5 ASSYATDYEQY
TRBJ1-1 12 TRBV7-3 ASSPQQGGTEAF
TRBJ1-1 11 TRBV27 ASSRALNTEAF
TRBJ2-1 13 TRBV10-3 AISESGGPYNEQF
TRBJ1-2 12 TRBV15 ATSRESQGPGYT
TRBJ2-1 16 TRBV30 AWIKPGQLPNPYNEQF
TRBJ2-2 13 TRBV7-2 ASSPTRSEAGELF
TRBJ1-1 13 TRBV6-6 ASSYTPQMNTEAF
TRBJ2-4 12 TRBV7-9 ASSLGQGEDIQY
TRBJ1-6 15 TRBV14 ASSLAPPSQGESPLH
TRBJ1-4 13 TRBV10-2 ASSESMGRGEKLF
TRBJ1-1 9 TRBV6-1 ASRRVGEAF
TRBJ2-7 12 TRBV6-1 ASSRLQTAYEQY
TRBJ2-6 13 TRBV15 ATSREDLRANVLT
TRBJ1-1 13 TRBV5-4 ASSSGRRINTEAF
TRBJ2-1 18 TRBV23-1 ASSQEPLYDWTGVPNEQF
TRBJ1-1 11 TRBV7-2 ASSLPKKTEAF
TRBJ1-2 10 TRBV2 ASSVVGTGYT